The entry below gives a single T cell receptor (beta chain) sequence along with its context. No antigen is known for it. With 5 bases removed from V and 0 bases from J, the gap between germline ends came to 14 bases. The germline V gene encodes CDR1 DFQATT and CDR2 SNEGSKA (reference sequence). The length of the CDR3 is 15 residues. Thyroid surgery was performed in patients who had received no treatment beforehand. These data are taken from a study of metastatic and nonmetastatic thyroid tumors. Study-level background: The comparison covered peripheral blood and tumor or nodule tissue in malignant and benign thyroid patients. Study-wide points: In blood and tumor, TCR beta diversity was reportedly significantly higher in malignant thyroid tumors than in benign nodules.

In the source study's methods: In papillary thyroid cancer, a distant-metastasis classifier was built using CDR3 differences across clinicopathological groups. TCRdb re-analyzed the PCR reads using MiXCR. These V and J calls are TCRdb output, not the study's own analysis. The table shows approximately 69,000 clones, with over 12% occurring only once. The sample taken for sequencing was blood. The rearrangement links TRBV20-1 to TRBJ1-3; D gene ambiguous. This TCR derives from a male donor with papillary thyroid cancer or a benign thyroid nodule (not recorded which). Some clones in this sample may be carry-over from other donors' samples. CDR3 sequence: CSAPDMVSSGNTIYF. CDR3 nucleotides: TGCAGTGCTCCCGATATGGTGAGCTCTGGAAACACCATATATTTT.